This T cell receptor (beta chain) was identified in a study of technical replicates of blood from four donors (TCRdb year 2017). The CDR3 goes from the cysteine to the phenylalanine over 14 residues. Only CDR3 DNA is held: 42 bases, read in frame from base 1. Per the germline V gene, MNHNS is the CDR1 and SASEGT is the CDR2. V has 7 bases trimmed and J has 4 bases trimmed; junction bases matching no gene number 7. With respect to this clone: Its cognate antigen has yet to be identified. Per-nucleotide qualities are absent, and no much larger clonotype sits a single base away.

Receptor libraries were prepared by the immunoSEQ multiplex PCR assay. TCRdb provides this immuneACCESS table in a form limited to in-frame rearrangements. Some clones are lacking; in checked studies, under half of them reflect an unresolved V gene, and why the rest are absent is not known. For this sample there are about 15,000 clones; around nine tenths appear just once. About 12% of the sample rests with the top ten. Input material: PBMCs. This chain joins TRBV6-1 to TRBJ2-1; the central 7 bases match TRBD2. This receptor was taken from a human donor in good health. CDR3 reads: CASIERDLYNEQFF. The nucleotide sequence reads as follows: TGTGCCAGCATAGAGCGGGATTTATACAATGAGCAGTTCTTC.